This TCR beta chain came from a study of neurological immune-mediated disorders. The cDNA was synthesized by means of template-switch 5'RACE, which was carried out with 10-nucleotide random UMIs. TCRdb processed the 5' RACE reads anew with MiXCR; each CDR3 protein has one entry. Of 75,000 to 95,000 distinct CDR3 sequences listed, more than 15% are singletons. Volunteers attending a blood bank in Maryland, USA, served as healthy controls. The starting material, 2 million PBMCs stored at -80 C, gave rise to the unsorted libraries. This TCR was sampled from a woman aged 40-49 years in good health. Sequenced input: PBMCs.

In nucleotides, the CDR3 is TGCGCCAGCAGCTCGTACATGGGTTATGGCTACACCTTC. As protein: CASSSYMGYGYTF. This rearrangement joins TRBV5-1 to TRBJ1-2; D call uncertain. Germline V gives CDR1 SGHRS, CDR2 YFSETQ. The CDR3 consists of 13 residues. V was trimmed by 3 bases and J by 5 bases, leaving 11 bases between them.